This record looks at one T cell receptor beta chain sequence and its context. Generated by immunoSEQ multiplex PCR, the TCRdb table keeps only in-frame clones and is missing some. The sample holds about 40,000 clones, roughly nine tenths seen once. These data belong to a study of T cell changes during pregnancy in multiple sclerosis. Between the trimmed V and J ends, which lost 1 base and 5 bases, there was a span of 15 bases. CDR3 length: 15 residues. CDR1 and CDR2 from the germline V gene are SGDLS and YYNGEE. The clonotype was recovered from a female donor with multiple sclerosis, enrolled in a pregnancy study. This material consisted of CD4+ T cells from peripheral blood mononuclear cells, taken before pregnancy. The V and J genes are TRBV9 and TRBJ1-2, with D perhaps TRBD1 (5 bases). The CDR3 is CASSVSDQGTYGYTF. In DNA, the CDR3 is TGTGCCAGCAGCGTATCCGATCAGGGAACATATGGCTACACCTTC.